This T cell receptor (beta chain) appears in the sequencing data of a study of response to subunit inactivated influenza vaccine. Overall study results and limits: Authors suggested each seasonal influenza vaccination recruits few new T cells.

One entry per CDR3 protein, called by TCRdb with MiXCR from the RT-PCR reads. The sample has over 450,000 distinct CDR3 sequences, 10% to 15% seen once. This clonotype was recorded many times. Its cognate antigen is unknown. CDR3 size: 16 residues. The sequence derives from a man aged 50 to 60 who received an inactivated influenza vaccine. V usage is TRBV21-1 and J usage is TRBJ2-3; TRBD2 is taken as the D call from the table, unchecked against the DNA. TRBV21-1 is designated a pseudogene. This specimen consisted of PBMCs from blood, obtained 45 days after vaccination. CDR3 in amino acids: CASGKAGLATTDTQYF. The CDR3, as DNA: TGTGCCAGCGGCAAGGCCGGACTAGCGACCACAGATACGCAGTATTTT.